These 14 T cell receptor beta chains were sequenced from one sample in a study of cytomegalovirus exposure and HLA in healthy donors. The PCR made use of 60 Vbeta and 13 Jbeta primers. TCRdb's table, derived via immunoSEQ multiplex PCR, lists solely in-frame clones and lacks some. The table lists approximately 100,000 clones, about 76% of them singletons, with around 4.5% in the top ten. Material for sequencing was PBMCs. These receptors originate from a woman aged 40-49 years in good health and CMV-seronegative.

This chain links TRBV19 with TRBJ1-5; D might be TRBD1 (6 bases). This CDR3 has 15 amino acids. Trimming took 1 base from V and 5 from J, leaving 12 bases between them. Germline V gives CDR1 LNHDA, CDR2 SQIVND (reference sequence). Here the CDR3 reads CASSIVGTTDQPQHF. The CDR3 region has the DNA TGTGCCAGTAGTATAGTAGGGACAACAGATCAGCCCCAGCATTTT.

V usage is TRBV6-1 and J usage is TRBJ2-6; 8 bases are shared with TRBD1. This CDR3 region has 14 residues. With 9 bases clipped from V and 2 bases from J, the junction kept 3 bases outside the gene matches. Germline V CDR1 and CDR2: MNHNS, SASEGT. The CDR3 sequence: CASQGAPGANVLTF. For the CDR3, the DNA is TGTGCCAGTCAGGGGGCGCCTGGGGCCAACGTCCTGACTTTC.

This clone was seen a handful of times. The CDR3 DNA follows: TGTGCCAGCAGCTTAGATTTAGCGGGGGCGAAGCGGGGAAAGACCCAGTACTTC. This encodes CASSLDLAGAKRGKTQYF. This rearrangement joins TRBV7-2 to TRBJ2-5, with 9 bases lining up with TRBD2. CDR1 and CDR2 from the germline V gene are SGHTA and FQGNSA. This CDR3 is 18 amino acids long. Trimming at V came to 1 base and at J to 6 bases, leaving 15 bases not matched to a gene.

This clone has just one count. The rearrangement joins TRBV9 to TRBJ2-5; perhaps TRBD2 as D (5 bases). The CDR3 sequence is 13 residues long. Trimming cost V 0 bases and J 5 bases, with 8 bases left between them. The germline V gene has CDR1 SGDLS and CDR2 YYNGEE. CDR3 sequence (DNA): TGTGCCAGCAGCGTAGCCTCGGGGGAGACCCAGTACTTC. Translating gives CASSVASGETQYF.

This rearrangement joins TRBV5-1 to TRBJ2-2, with D tentatively TRBD2 (6 bases). Germline V gene sequence: CDR1 SGHRS, CDR2 YFSETQ. This CDR3 has 15 amino acids. Trimming took 2 bases from V and 4 from J, leaving 12 bases between them. In nucleotides, the CDR3 is TGCGCCAGCAGCTTCAACGGGGGTGGCACCGGGGAGCTGTTTTTT. Its protein product is CASSFNGGGTGELFF.

This clone occurred a few times. This chain connects TRBV7-8 to TRBJ1-4, with TRBD1 matching over 10 bases. The CDR3 has 18 amino acids. V lost 4 bases to trimming and J lost 7 bases; unmatched junction nucleotides: 15. Germline CDR1 and CDR2: SGHVS and FQNEAQ. CDR3 in amino acids: CASSSRDRGIMGGEKLFF. CDR3 bases: TGTGCCAGCAGCTCCCGGGACAGGGGAATTATGGGGGGTGAAAAACTGTTTTTT.

The V and J genes are TRBV10-3 and TRBJ2-5, with D possibly TRBD2 on 6 matching bases. This CDR3 is built from 14 residues. Trimming took 6 bases from V and 4 from J, leaving 15 bases between them. Germline V gene lookup returns CDR1 ENHRY and CDR2 SYGVKD. CDR3: CAIRPGLGGETQYF. The CDR3 bases are TGTGCCATCAGGCCGGGACTCGGGGGAGAGACCCAGTACTTC.

The chain employs TRBV6-4 and TRBJ1-1, with D perhaps TRBD1 (6 bases). V lost 2 bases and J 11 bases, leaving 18 bases between the germline ends. The CDR3 consists of 14 residues. Per the germline V gene, CDR1 is MRHNA and CDR2 is SNTAGT. The CDR3 DNA reads TGTGCCAGCAGTGACGGGCAGGGGTCGAATTTGGCTTTCTTT. Translation: CASSDGQGSNLAFF.

About this clone: Sequence at one end of the junction differs from germline and may be a read error. The J gene is TRBJ1-1, the V gene TRBV15; D might be TRBD1 (6 bases). Germline CDR1 LNHNV, CDR2 YYDKDF (reference sequence). CDR3 length equals 15 residues. The CDR3 sequence is CGTSRDVRGHTEAFF. The CDR3, as DNA: TGTGGCACCAGCAGAGATGTCAGGGGTCACACTGAAGCTTTCTTT.

J is TRBJ1-3 and V is TRBV18, with D hard to call. Germline V lookup: CDR1 KGHSH, CDR2 LQKENI. The CDR3 has 14 amino acids. V lost 2 bases to trimming and J lost 0 bases, with 5 bases between them. CDR3 protein: CASSPAISGNTIYF. The CDR3, as DNA: TGTGCCAGCTCACCAGCGATCTCTGGAAACACCATATATTTT.

The chain links TRBV4-2 to TRBJ2-1; 8 bases agree with TRBD2. From germline, CDR1 is LGHNA and CDR2 YNFKEQ. With V trimmed by 4 bases and J by 3 bases, 11 bases remained unmatched. The CDR3 has 17 residues. The CDR3 bases are TGTGCCAGCAGCCGTCCCGATGGCAGCGGGGGCTACAATGAGCAGTTCTTC. Amino acid sequence: CASSRPDGSGGYNEQFF.

In regard to this clone: No conserved phenylalanine or tryptophan ends this CDR3, so it is likely a read error. The V call is TRBV2, the J call TRBJ1-1; 8 bases align to TRBD1. The CDR3 is 15 amino acids. Trimming at V came to 3 bases and at J to 1 base, leaving 4 bases not matched to a gene. CDR1 and CDR2 from the germline V gene are SNHLY and FYNNEI. CDR3 residues: CASSDRGLGNTEAFV. Written as DNA, the CDR3 is TGTGCCAGCAGTGACAGGGGGCTTGGGAACACTGAAGCTTTCGTT.

V usage is TRBV6-1 and J usage is TRBJ1-1; D gene unclear. Germline V gene data show CDR1 as MNHNS and CDR2 as SASEGT. This CDR3 is 11 amino acids long. The ends were cut back, 5 bases at V and 12 bases at J, with 13 bases in the middle. In nucleotides, the CDR3 is TGTGCCAGCAGTCTAACAGCCGCTTCTTTCTTT. Encoded protein: CASSLTAASFF.

V usage is TRBV5-5 and J usage is TRBJ2-7; TRBD2 might be the D (6 bases). V was cut by 4 bases and J by 12 bases, with 14 bases left in between. The CDR3 covers 11 residues. CDR1 is SGHKS, CDR2 YYEKEE, per germline (reference sequence). In DNA, the CDR3 is TGTGCCAGCAGCGGGACTGCAGAAGCGTACTTC. It codes for CASSGTAEAYF.